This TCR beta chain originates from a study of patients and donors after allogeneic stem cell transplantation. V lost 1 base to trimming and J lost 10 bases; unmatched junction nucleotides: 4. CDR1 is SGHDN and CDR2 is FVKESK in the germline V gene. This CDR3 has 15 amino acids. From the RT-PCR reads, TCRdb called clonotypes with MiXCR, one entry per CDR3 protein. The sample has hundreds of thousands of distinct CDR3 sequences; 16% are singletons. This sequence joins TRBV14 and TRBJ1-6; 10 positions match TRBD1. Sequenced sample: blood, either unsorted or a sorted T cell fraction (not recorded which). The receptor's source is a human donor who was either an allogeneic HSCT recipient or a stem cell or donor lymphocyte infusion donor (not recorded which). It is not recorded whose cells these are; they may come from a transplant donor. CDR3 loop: CASSQGTGGRSPLHF. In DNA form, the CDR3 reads TGTGCCAGCAGCCAAGGGACAGGGGGGCGATCACCCCTCCACTTT.